This TCR beta chain was found in a study of spatial heterogeneity in lung cancer. Study at large: Where available, sequencing covered follow-up PBMC samples, taken at a median of about two years after resection. Alpha-chain sequences were detected in numbers that were consistently lower than beta-chain sequences.

Time point denoted: blood at routine non-recurrence follow-up after resection. The study sequenced unsorted whole RNA from tumor, nontumor lung or frozen PBMC. In this sample, this clonotype turned up many times. The CDR3 has 15 amino acids. The V gene's germline CDR1 is DFQATT and CDR2 SNEGSKA (reference sequence). V lost 3 bases and J lost 5; bases outside the gene matches: 8. Each TCR cDNA molecule bore a unique molecular identifier. Each CDR3 protein is one row after TCRdb ran MiXCR on the 5' RACE reads. The table includes around 25,000 distinct CDR3 sequences, about a tenth detected once. The input for sequencing was PBMCs, taken at follow-up. The origin of this receptor is a male donor with early-stage non-small cell lung cancer. The V call is TRBV20-1, the J call TRBJ2-5, with 11 bases identical to TRBD2. The CDR3 region is CSASPASGGLETQYF. The CDR3 nucleotides are TGCAGTGCTAGCCCGGCTAGCGGGGGGCTGGAGACCCAGTACTTC.